Reported below is one T cell receptor (beta chain). Deletions cut 4 bases from V and 2 bases from J, with 11 bases between. Germline V gene sequence: CDR1 SGHRS, CDR2 YFSETQ. This CDR3 is built from 14 residues. The data stem from a study of T-cell reconstitution after alpha-beta-depleted transplantation in children. Preparation of the TCRbeta library used unique molecular identifiers. TCRdb analysed the PCR reads with MiXCR anew, one entry per CDR3 protein. Counted here are around 370,000 distinct CDR3 sequences, 10% occurring once; the ten biggest clones make up around 2.5%. The V gene is TRBV5-1, the J gene TRBJ2-3, with a possible D match to TRBD2 (6 bases). The TCR comes from a human donor who donated a stem cell graft to a child with acute lymphoblastic leukemia. Sequenced material: PBMCs from the stem cell graft donor, taken from the stem cell graft. CDR3 loop: CASSAGTHTDTQYF. CDR3 DNA: TGCGCCAGCAGCGCCGGGACTCACACAGATACGCAGTATTTT.